These 31 T cell receptor beta chains share one sample of origin, sequenced in a study of CD8 T cells in Susac syndrome. An input of 0.5 to 1 ug of RNA was subjected to reverse transcription using random hexamers. Each CDR3 protein gets one entry after TCRdb re-called the immunoSEQ multiplex PCR reads with MiXCR. The data show roughly 190,000 distinct CDR3 sequences, approximately 95% seen once. The sequencing input was CD4+ T cells from PBMCs. These receptors all stem from a human donor in good health.

This clonotype is a singleton in its sample. The chain carries TRBV7-9 and TRBJ2-7, with a weak D call TRBD2 (5 bases). With 5 bases removed from V and 2 bases from J, the gap between germline ends came to 13 bases. Germline-derived CDR1 and CDR2 are SEHNR and FQNEAQ (reference sequence). This CDR3 spans 14 amino acids. CDR3 in amino acids: CASSATGRTYEQYF. CDR3 nucleotide sequence: TGTGCCAGCAGCGCGACGGGGAGAACCTACGAGCAGTACTTC. Full variable domain (remainder filled in from reference TRBV7-9 and TRBJ2-7): DTGVSQNPRHKITKRGQNVTFRCDPISEHNRLYWYRQTLGQGPEFLTYFQNEAQLEKSRLLSDRFSAERPKGSFSTLEIQRTEQGDSAMYLCASSATGRTYEQYFGPGTRLTVT.

This rearrangement joins TRBV18 to TRBJ2-6; D might be TRBD2 (6 bases). The CDR3 runs 17 residues. Germline assignment: CDR1 KGHSH and CDR2 LQKENI. V lost 1 base and J 0 bases, leaving 10 bases between the germline ends. The CDR3 sequence: CASSPLADTSGANVLTF. Written as DNA, the CDR3 is TGTGCCAGCTCACCACTAGCGGATACCTCTGGGGCCAACGTCCTGACTTTC.

This rearrangement joins TRBV2 to TRBJ2-3; D might be TRBD2 (6 bases). There are 15 residues in the CDR3. The germline V and J ends were trimmed by 6 bases and 4 bases, with 17 bases remaining between them. Looked up from germline, CDR1 is SNHLY and CDR2 is FYNNEI. DNA for the CDR3: TGTGCCAGCAGCCCCGGGATGGAGGGTCCAGATACGCAGTATTTT. Protein: CASSPGMEGPDTQYF.

The CDR3 loop is CASSAGDVSNQPQHF. Written as DNA, the CDR3 is TGTGCCAGCAGCGCCGGGGACGTTAGCAATCAGCCCCAGCATTTT. V usage is TRBV9 and J usage is TRBJ1-5; D might be TRBD1 (5 bases). Trimming pared 3 bases from V and 0 bases from J, leaving 10 bases between. Germline V gives CDR1 SGDLS, CDR2 YYNGEE. This CDR3 is 15 amino acids long. Full variable domain (missing parts from reference TRBV9 and TRBJ1-5): DSGVTQTPKHLITATGQRVTLRCSPRSGDLSVYWYQQSLDQGLQFLIQYYNGEERAKGNILERFSAQQFPDLHSELNLSSLELGDSALYFCASSAGDVSNQPQHFGDGTRLSIL.

The V call is TRBV24-1, the J call TRBJ1-5; D possibly corresponds to TRBD1 (6 bases). The V end lost 7 bases, the J end lost 7 bases, and 10 bases lay between the germline ends. Germline assignment: CDR1 KGHDR and CDR2 SFDVKD. This CDR3 spans 12 amino acids. The CDR3 DNA is TGTGCCACCAGCCAGGGGAGCCAGCCCCAGCATTTT. As protein: CATSQGSQPQHF.

The chain is built from TRBV5-1 and TRBJ1-1, with 7 nucleotides matching TRBD1. Trimming removed 3 bases from V and 2 bases from J; junction bases left unmatched: 13. The germline gives CDR1 SGHRS, CDR2 YFSETQ. The CDR3 loop spans 17 amino acids. CDR3 sequence reads: CASSSQGGWKANTEAFF. CDR3 nucleotides: TGCGCCAGCAGCTCCCAGGGGGGTTGGAAGGCTAACACTGAAGCTTTCTTT.

The rearrangement links TRBV7-9 to TRBJ2-1; possibly TRBD1 for D (5 bases). The V gene's germline CDR1 is SEHNR and CDR2 FQNEAQ (reference sequence). The CDR3 is 13 amino acids. V was trimmed by 1 base and J by 10 bases, leaving 11 bases between them. CDR3 residues: CASSLDRPTEQFF. The CDR3 bases are TGTGCCAGCAGCTTAGACAGGCCAACGGAGCAGTTCTTC.

The J gene is TRBJ1-1, the V gene TRBV29-1; D is undetermined. The CDR3 spans 13 residues. CDR1 and CDR2 from the germline V gene are SQVTM and ANQGSEA. V was cut by 3 bases and J by 1 base, with 9 bases left in between. The CDR3 bases are TGCAGCGTTGATAAGGCAGCGAACACTGAAGCTTTCTTT. It specifies CSVDKAANTEAFF. The full variable domain, in which reference TRBV29-1 and TRBJ1-1 provide the parts outside the CDR3, is SAVISQKPSRDICQRGTSLTIQCQVDSQVTMMFWYRQQPGQSLTLIATANQGSEATYESGFVIDKFPISRPNLTFSTLTVSNMSPEDSSIYLCSVDKAANTEAFFGQGTRLTVV.

The rearrangement links TRBV5-1 to TRBJ2-5; D call uncertain. Deletions cut 1 base from V and 13 bases from J, with 14 bases between. Germline lookup yields CDR1 SGHRS and CDR2 YFSETQ. The CDR3 spans 12 residues. In DNA form, the CDR3 reads TGCGCCAGCAGCTTGCTAAGAGAGAGCTGGTACTTC. It yields the protein CASSLLRESWYF. The entire variable domain, with the rest obtained from reference TRBV5-1 and TRBJ2-5, is as follows: KAGVTQTPRYLIKTRGQQVTLSCSPISGHRSVSWYQQTPGQGLQFLFEYFSETQRNKGNFPGRFSGRQFSNSRSEMNVSTLELGDSALYLCASSLLRESWYFGPGTRLLVL.

The chain links TRBV20-1 to TRBJ2-1; unclear D gene. V was shortened by 6 bases and J by 0 bases, with 9 bases between the two germline ends. CDR3 size: 13 residues. CDR1 DFQATT and CDR2 SNEGSKA come from the germline V gene (reference sequence). The chain's CDR3 is CSAPTDSYNEQFF. The DNA of the CDR3 is TGCAGTGCCCCCACAGACTCCTACAATGAGCAGTTCTTC.

The rearrangement uses TRBV25-1 and TRBJ2-1; D unclear. V was pared by 2 bases and J by 0 bases, with 5 bases between. The CDR3 length is 14 residues. From germline, CDR1 is MGHDK and CDR2 SYGVNS. The CDR3 region is CASSETSSYNEQFF. The CDR3 DNA reads TGTGCCAGCAGTGAAACCAGCTCCTACAATGAGCAGTTCTTC.

This chain joins TRBV27 and TRBJ2-3, with 8 bases identical to TRBD2. The CDR3 is made up of 16 amino acids. Trimming took 6 bases from V and 4 from J; bases not matched to a gene: 12. Per the germline V gene, CDR1 is MNHEY and CDR2 is SMNVEV (reference sequence). This CDR3 reads CASSQLGAGEADTQYF. CDR3 nucleotides: TGTGCCAGCAGCCAACTCGGAGCGGGAGAAGCAGATACGCAGTATTTT.

The rearrangement joins TRBV18 to TRBJ2-7; TRBD2 aligns across 8 bases. Germline assignment: CDR1 KGHSH and CDR2 LQKENI. V gave up 4 bases and J gave up 6 bases; unmatched junction bases: 14. The CDR3 sequence is 16 residues long. The CDR3 sequence: CASSRGRSAGGLEQYF. Written as DNA, the CDR3 is TGTGCCAGCTCACGGGGTCGGAGCGCGGGGGGTCTCGAGCAGTACTTC.

The rearrangement uses TRBV30 and TRBJ1-2; D ambiguous. This CDR3 region has 13 residues. Trimming took off 4 bases at V and 4 bases at J, with 13 bases between the two ends. Germline V gives CDR1 GTSNPN, CDR2 SVGIG (reference sequence). CDR3 residues: CAWTPGRFYGYTF. Written as DNA, the CDR3 is TGTGCCTGGACCCCCGGCAGGTTCTATGGCTACACCTTC.

V gene TRBV5-1 combines with J gene TRBJ2-7; 9 bases align to TRBD2. The CDR3 contains 15 residues. Germline assignment: CDR1 SGHRS and CDR2 YFSETQ. Losses at the gene ends were 4 bases for V and 0 bases for J; bases not matched to a gene: 5. The CDR3 DNA sequence: TGCGCCAGCAGCAGCTTAGCGGGAGCCTCCTACGAGCAGTACTTC. Translated, it gives CASSSLAGASYEQYF.

The genes are TRBV5-1 and TRBJ1-1; unclear D gene. Trimming stripped 3 bases from V and 5 bases from J, with 11 bases between. The germline CDR1 and CDR2 sequences are SGHRS and YFSETQ. The CDR3 length is 13 residues. This CDR3 is CASSYGKDTEAFF. In nucleotides, the CDR3 is TGCGCCAGCAGCTACGGAAAAGATACTGAAGCTTTCTTT.

This rearrangement joins TRBV30 to TRBJ1-2; 8 bases line up with TRBD1. The germline CDR1 and CDR2 sequences are GTSNPN and SVGIG (reference sequence). The CDR3 loop spans 15 amino acids. Trimming took 0 bases from V and 7 from J; bases not matched to a gene: 10. CDR3 coding DNA: TGTGCCTGGAGTGTACTCTTTTCAGGGGGCGTTGGCTACACCTTC. Protein product: CAWSVLFSGGVGYTF.

The V and J genes are TRBV12-3 or TRBV12-4 and TRBJ1-1; D is perhaps TRBD1 (6 bases). The CDR3 is made up of 14 amino acids. V gave up 6 bases and J gave up 5 bases, with 16 bases separating them. The chain's CDR3 is CASSPSGGPTEAFF. DNA of the CDR3: TGTGCCAGCAGCCCTTCGGGGGGCCCGACTGAAGCTTTCTTT.

This chain uses TRBV2 with TRBJ2-1, with D perhaps being TRBD1 or TRBD2 (6 bases each). The CDR3 extends over 13 amino acids. V gave up 8 bases and J gave up 3 bases, with 11 bases separating them. Germline assignment: CDR1 SNHLY and CDR2 FYNNEI. The CDR3 DNA sequence: TGTGCCAGCGGAGGGGGAGGCTACAATGAGCAGTTCTTC. It yields the protein CASGGGGYNEQFF.

This sequence joins TRBV11-2 and TRBJ2-1, with D possibly matching TRBD2 (6 bases). The CDR3 runs 14 residues. Trimming pared 2 bases from V and 9 bases from J, leaving 14 bases between. Per the germline V gene, CDR1 is SGHAT and CDR2 is FQNNGV. The CDR3 nucleotides read TGTGCCAGCAGCTTATCCCCGACTAGGAGTGAGCAGTTCTTC. The encoded protein is CASSLSPTRSEQFF.

V is TRBV5-6 and J is TRBJ1-2, with 8 nucleotides matching TRBD1. CDR3 length: 14 residues. In germline, CDR1 is SGHDT, CDR2 YYEEEE. Unmatched junction bases numbered 3, after V lost 3 bases and J lost 2 bases. CDR3 residues: CASSWDRRNYGYTF. CDR3 nucleotides: TGTGCCAGCAGCTGGGACAGGAGAAACTATGGCTACACCTTC.

The V call is TRBV20-1, the J call TRBJ2-4; D is unresolved. The CDR3 is made up of 12 amino acids. Germline V gene data show CDR1 as DFQATT and CDR2 as SNEGSKA (reference sequence). V shed 7 bases and J shed 6 bases, with 13 bases lying between them. For the CDR3, the DNA is TGCAGTGGTCGACTGCCTACAAACATTCAGTACTTC. Amino acid sequence: CSGRLPTNIQYF.

The V call is TRBV7-2, the J call TRBJ1-1; a possible D gene is TRBD1 (5 bases). The CDR3 is made up of 15 amino acids. CDR1 SGHTA and CDR2 FQGNSA come from the germline V gene. Trimming removed 3 bases at V and 2 bases at J, with 13 bases between. CDR3: CASSFTGPANTEAFF. The CDR3 DNA is TGTGCCAGCAGCTTCACGGGACCCGCCAACACTGAAGCTTTCTTT. Supplemented by reference TRBV7-2 and TRBJ1-1, the full variable domain reads GAGVSQSPSNKVTEKGKDVELRCDPISGHTALYWYRQSLGQGLEFLIYFQGNSAPDKSGLPSDRFSAERTGGSVSTLTIQRTQQEDSAVYLCASSFTGPANTEAFFGQGTRLTVV.

This chain connects TRBV20-1 to TRBJ2-2; D gene ambiguous. The CDR3 covers 13 residues. Germline-derived CDR1 and CDR2 are DFQATT and SNEGSKA (reference sequence). The CDR3 bases are TGCAGCACCGTTCGGACCCACACCGGGGAGCTGTTTTTT. As protein: CSTVRTHTGELFF.

This clonotype was observed once. The rearrangement links TRBV20-1 to TRBJ2-3, with 13 bases aligning to TRBD2. There are 16 residues in the CDR3. Germline V gene data show CDR1 as DFQATT and CDR2 as SNEGSKA (reference sequence). The V gene end was trimmed by 4 bases and the J gene end by 3 bases; junction bases not matched to a gene: 7. CDR3 in amino acids: CSATWTSGRMTDTQYF. Here the CDR3 DNA reads TGCAGTGCTACTTGGACTAGCGGGAGAATGACAGATACGCAGTATTTT.

This sequence joins TRBV29-1 and TRBJ1-1; D remains ambiguous. Per germline, CDR1 SQVTM and CDR2 ANQGSEA. V was shortened by 3 bases and J by 0 bases, with 11 bases between the two germline ends. CDR3 size: 14 residues. CDR3 amino acids: CSVEGRRMNTEAFF. As DNA, the CDR3 is TGCAGCGTTGAGGGTAGGAGGATGAACACTGAAGCTTTCTTT.

The chain has TRBV7-2 and TRBJ2-7, with 7 bases that match TRBD2. V lost 4 bases, J lost 5 bases, and 11 bases stayed unmatched. The CDR3 is made up of 15 amino acids. Germline-derived CDR1 and CDR2 are SGHTA and FQGNSA. The CDR3: CASSWSGTKRDEQYF. CDR3 nucleotide sequence: TGTGCCAGCAGCTGGTCCGGGACTAAGCGCGACGAGCAGTACTTC.

The J gene is TRBJ1-5, the V gene TRBV12-3 or TRBV12-4; the D gene is possibly TRBD1 (5 bases). V lost 3 bases to trimming and J lost 2 bases, with 14 bases between them. CDR3 length equals 16 residues. CDR3 sequence (DNA): TGTGCCAGCAGTTTTTGGCAGGGTAGGGGCAATCAGCCCCAGCATTTT. Its translation: CASSFWQGRGNQPQHF.

The chain employs TRBV9 and TRBJ2-1; the D is unclear. The CDR3 runs to 13 residues. The V gene lost 4 bases and the J gene lost 7 bases, with 12 bases spanning the gap. CDR1 is SGDLS and CDR2 is YYNGEE in the germline V gene. CDR3 coding DNA: TGTGCCAGCAGCCCTGGACCCGAGAATGAGCAGTTCTTC. It encodes CASSPGPENEQFF.

V gene TRBV9 combines with J gene TRBJ1-1, with D unresolved. This CDR3 spans 13 amino acids. Per germline, CDR1 SGDLS and CDR2 YYNGEE. Trimming pared 1 base from V and 5 bases from J, leaving 9 bases between. The chain's CDR3 is CASSVSVGTEAFF. The CDR3 bases are TGTGCCAGCAGCGTAAGTGTAGGGACTGAAGCTTTCTTT. Full variable domain (outside the CDR3, taken from reference TRBV9 and TRBJ1-1): DSGVTQTPKHLITATGQRVTLRCSPRSGDLSVYWYQQSLDQGLQFLIQYYNGEERAKGNILERFSAQQFPDLHSELNLSSLELGDSALYFCASSVSVGTEAFFGQGTRLTVV.

This chain joins TRBV15 and TRBJ2-1; TRBD2 matches at 7 bases. Trimming took 3 bases from V and 7 from J; bases not matched to a gene: 6. The CDR3 consists of 14 residues. CDR1 and CDR2 from the germline V gene are LNHNV and YYDKDF (reference sequence). CDR3 coding DNA: TGTGCCACCAGCAGGGGAGGGCAGAAGAATGAGCAGTTCTTC. Protein sequence: CATSRGGQKNEQFF.